This TCR beta chain is drawn from a study of immunodeficiency (dated by TCRdb to about 2019). Regarding the complete study: Repertoire analysis was done to look for VDJ recombination defects and oligoclonality. General findings and caveats noted by the study authors: Severe oligoclonality, as judged by top-100 and total clonotype frequencies, was observed in patient CD8+ T cells but not in patient CD4+ T cells. Entropy comparisons showed n=3 (open circles) for patients versus healthy controls; a thymic development effect was only suggested as possible. V-J pairing and productive entropy of CD4+ T cells appeared to be similar between patients and controls.

Before TCR sequencing, CD3+CD4+ T cells were sorted out of fresh PBMCs. The CDR3 sequence holds 12 residues, the cysteine and phenylalanine included. Only the CDR3 portion is preserved as DNA: 36 bases, with reading frame beginning at the first base. A distance of 5 bases separates the germline ends of V and J, which lose 0 bases and 6 bases respectively. CDR1 and CDR2 are drawn from the germline V gene: KGHSH, LQKENI. Genomic DNA was extracted using the QIAamp DNA Blood Mini Kit and was submitted for immunoSEQ repertoire analysis. CDR3 regions were amplified by multiplex PCR from a standard quantity of genomic DNA template. PCR products were sequenced on an Illumina platform. On the study's bioinformatics: Sequences were mapped to a reference, using V, D and J gene definitions from IMGT. To get rid of PCR and sequencing errors, closely related sequences were merged using a nearest-neighbor clustering algorithm. V, D and J usage was examined in productive unique and total sequences using ImmunoSEQ Analyzer tools along with R version 3.6.1. The source is immuneACCESS, and TCRdb retained only in-frame sequences with V and J called. Part of the clones is not carried over; for the studies checked, unresolved V genes explain less than half of this, and the remainder is unexplained. V and J calls and clone size are as listed in that table; D and trimming were resolved from the DNA. The sample records approximately 4,000 clones, approximately 90% of which are singletons. The ten largest clonotypes hold approximately 4.7% of the sample.

Notes on this clone: Its antigen remains undetermined. Nothing much larger sits one base from this clone, and base qualities are not available.

The sequence derives from a human donor in good health. This chain joins TRBV18 to TRBJ1-1; no confident D gene assignment can be made. The sequenced material came from CD4+ T cells from blood. CDR3 reads: CASSPPTPEAFF. The nucleotide sequence reads as follows: TGTGCCAGCTCACCACCCACCCCTGAAGCTTTCTTT.